This TCR beta chain emerged from a study of Graves' ophthalmopathy and Graves' hyperthyroidism. Overall study results and limits: In blood appeared most of the expanded thyroid clonotypes whose frequency exceeded 0.001. A classifier, a 13-signature model, separated ophthalmopathy from stable hyperthyroidism with more than 85% sensitivity and approximately 81% specificity.

About this clonotype: Its antigen is unidentified.

The study amplified TCR beta CDR3 regions using RNA transcripts. The first round was an RT-PCR with HTBI primers, and the second round was a multiplex PCR. MiXCR, run by TCRdb on the multiplex PCR reads, gives a single entry per CDR3 protein. The data show approximately 210,000 distinct CDR3 sequences, with roughly 29% seen just once and about 9.1% held by the top ten. Moderate-to-severe activity, with CAS ≥3, NOSPECS ≥4 and duration under 3 months, characterized the donors with ophthalmopathy. Physicians reached a diagnosis by relying on clinical symptoms, serum thyroxine, TRAb, thyroid ultrasound and orbital computed tomography. The clonotype originates from a man aged 50 to 60 with Graves' ophthalmopathy. Material: peripheral blood.

Here the CDR3 DNA reads TGTGCCAGCAGCCCAGGACCGGCCAGGGGACGATCGCAGTACTTC. Translation gives CASSPGPARGRSQYF. This chain connects TRBV7-8 to TRBJ2-5, with a tentative D call TRBD1 (6 bases). CDR3 size: 15 residues. V dropped 5 bases and J dropped 11 bases, with 24 bases sitting between them. Germline V gene data show CDR1 as SGHVS and CDR2 as FQNEAQ.